This TCR beta chain is from a study of blood T cell repertoires in COVID-19 (dated by TCRdb to 2020 to 2021). Broadly, across the study: The collaborator samples originated in the United States, Italy and Spain and spanned the acute and convalescent phases of COVID-19. The material from the prospective study consisted of cDNA or gDNA derived from T cells, B-cell-depleted T cells, or PBMCs. Where available, HLA class I and class II types were taken from metadata supplied by the sample provider and were not determined by assay-based typing. Nearly every sample came with metadata listing a de-identified subject ID, COVID-19 status, age in years and sex. Subjects who had been exposed to COVID-19, were actively infected with it, or had recovered from it provided the deeply sampled blood TCRbeta repertoires that made up the dataset. The samples were drawn from two sources: the first 160 participants of the ongoing ImmuneRACE study, and about 1,300 subjects contributed by 6 global collaborators. A freely available public database, intended as a resource for researchers studying the immune response to SARS-CoV-2, is where the repertoires were released. Results and caveats for the whole study, not just this receptor: Clinical and demographic metadata were provided uncurated, with the amount varying by source and participant.

V sheds 5 bases and J sheds 10 bases, leaving 12 bases between their ends. As encoded in the germline V gene (reference sequence), CDR1 is GTSNPN while CDR2 is SVGIG. There are 11 amino acids in the CDR3, from cysteine to phenylalanine inclusive. The DNA shown is the 33-base CDR3, in frame from base 1. In regard to this clone: Its antigen has not been determined. It has no much larger one-base neighbor in the sample; base qualities were not kept.

TCRbeta CDR3 regions were amplified from genomic DNA using the immunoSEQ Assay, a bias-controlled multiplex PCR. The paper's data handling went like this. The number of nucleated cells in each sample was estimated from the amplification of reference gene primers within the assay. To quantify the absolute abundance of each unique TCRbeta CDR3 rearrangement, sequence reads were collapsed and filtered. For each sample, productive Simpson clonality was calculated by taking the square root of Simpson's diversity index across productive rearrangements. This immuneACCESS table, as held by TCRdb, lists in-frame sequences with V and J called but not all clones. Of the missing ones, under half trace to an unresolved V gene in checked studies; the others have no known cause. That table gives V, J and clone size, and the DNA gave D and trimming. Present in this sample are 65,000 to 95,000 clones, 75% to 90% of which were seen just once. The ten top clones hold 9.5% to 15% of the sample.

The collaborating institutions used their own protocols to collect whole blood in K2EDTA tubes. For TCRbeta analysis, collaborators shipped samples as frozen whole blood, isolated PBMCs, or DNA extracted from either of those sample types. The chain couples TRBV30 to TRBJ2-1; perhaps TRBD1 is the D gene, with 5 bases matching. The TCR comes from a man aged 70 or older with active or convalescent COVID-19. Sequenced material: peripheral blood. The DNA is as follows: TGTGCCTGGGATCAGGGCAACGAGCAGTTCTTC. The resulting protein is CAWDQGNEQFF.